These T cell receptor beta chains were read from a single sample in a study of control samples from healthy donors and cancer patients. Using immunoSEQ multiplex PCR, the repertoire was profiled, and TCRdb retains in-frame clones only, with some absent. The sample has about 120,000 clones, 89% seen once. Sequenced: blood. The receptors come from a man between 50 and 59 years old in good health. CDR3s include the opening cysteine and the closing phenylalanine or tryptophan.

>TRBV19|TRBJ1-2
CASSIVRGGSYGYTF
>TRBV4-2|TRBJ2-7
CASSQGKSVEPYEQYF
>TRBV2|TRBJ1-2
CASRTGAGYGYTF
>TRBV7-2|TRBJ2-2
CASSLEAGAHTGELFF
>TRBV4-1|TRBJ2-7
CASSQQASYEQYF
>TRBV18|TRBJ2-2
CASSPYYRGGYTGELFF
>TRBV27|TRBJ2-3
CASSLGTSGISTDTQYF
>TRBV27|TRBJ1-1
CATGLTGTNTEAFF
>TRBV27|TRBJ1-5
CASSFLYQPQHF
>TRBV4-2|TRBJ1-1
CASSRTIQTVGNTEAFF
>TRBV29-1|TRBJ2-1
CSALPGTGHYNEQFF
>TRBV7-8|TRBJ1-5
CASSRNRGAPTRNQPQHF
>TRBV3-1/TRBV3-2|TRBJ1-1
CASSQVAVNTEAFF
>TRBV30|TRBJ1-6
CAGDTFDNSPLHF
>TRBV2|TRBJ1-1
CASSGNGRVVGAFF
>TRBV27|TRBJ1-2
CASSLWGQGVGGYTF
>TRBV19|TRBJ1-6
CASSIASPFTLHF
>TRBV19|TRBJ2-6
CASTQGDSPLSGANVLTF
>TRBV13|TRBJ2-5
CASSTNQGGETQYF
>TRBV3-1/TRBV3-2|TRBJ1-5
CASSQDVGQPQHF
>TRBV5-1|TRBJ1-2
CASSLVGVGDYGYTF
>TRBV19|TRBJ1-2
CASSISAGGGYTF
>TRBV19|TRBJ2-5
CASREQGTQETQYF
>TRBV5-1|TRBJ2-5
CASSFKPGAGETQYF
>TRBV7-9|TRBJ1-3
CASSPGRISGNTIYF
>TRBV6-2/TRBV6-3|TRBJ1-1
CASSFRQENTEAFF
>TRBV4-3|TRBJ1-2
CASSQGSQGSYGYTF
>TRBV28|TRBJ2-1
CASRPTGYNEQFF
>TRBV7-9|TRBJ2-7
CASSSQQGKHEQYF
>TRBV30|TRBJ1-2
CAWSVRGDRDGYTF
>TRBV7-9|TRBJ2-1
CASSPRTSPIGNEQFF
>TRBV24-1|TRBJ1-2
CATSDLGGASGYTF
>TRBV29-1|TRBJ2-1
CSVTGTGVYNEQFF
>TRBV19|TRBJ1-5
CASSDRDFFQPQHF
>TRBV29-1|TRBJ2-7
CSVETGQSSYEQYF
>TRBV5-1|TRBJ1-2
CASSFGTAADGYTF
>TRBV19|TRBJ2-3
CASSAQGGTDTQYF
>TRBV7-6|TRBJ2-3
CASSLDGDFTDTQYF
>TRBV7-2|TRBJ1-3
CASSLAPGGGNTIYF
>TRBV6-2/TRBV6-3|TRBJ2-5
CASSYAGGRETQYF
>TRBV7-9|TRBJ1-1
CASSLGTFRTEGDTEAFF
>TRBV19|TRBJ1-1
CASSIGRGTGAFF
>TRBV18|TRBJ1-2
CASSPAEANYGYTF
>TRBV19|TRBJ1-1
CASRIRGDTEAFF
>TRBV5-1|TRBJ1-2
CASSPLRGQHNYGYTF
>TRBV29-1|TRBJ2-4
CSQLGNKIQNIQYF
>TRBV6-6|TRBJ1-2
CASRRRRDTNYGYTF
>TRBV29-1|TRBJ2-3
CSVEEGGPTDTQYF
>TRBV6-1|TRBJ1-2
CASSEIGSVGYGYTF
>TRBV2|TRBJ1-1
CASRDMNTEAFF
>TRBV6-5|TRBJ1-3
CASRTGAFAGNTIYF
>TRBV27|TRBJ2-3
CASSLNRGATDTQYF
>TRBV5-1|TRBJ2-3
CASSLDGTRTADTQYF
>TRBV18|TRBJ1-5
CASSPDRSNQPQHF
>TRBV5-4|TRBJ1-4
CASSLQGVQEKLFF
>TRBV12-3/TRBV12-4|TRBJ2-2
CASSFGGGELFF
>TRBV9|TRBJ1-2
CASSTGTGVSGYTF
>TRBV5-6|TRBJ1-2
CASSLGTGAGYTF